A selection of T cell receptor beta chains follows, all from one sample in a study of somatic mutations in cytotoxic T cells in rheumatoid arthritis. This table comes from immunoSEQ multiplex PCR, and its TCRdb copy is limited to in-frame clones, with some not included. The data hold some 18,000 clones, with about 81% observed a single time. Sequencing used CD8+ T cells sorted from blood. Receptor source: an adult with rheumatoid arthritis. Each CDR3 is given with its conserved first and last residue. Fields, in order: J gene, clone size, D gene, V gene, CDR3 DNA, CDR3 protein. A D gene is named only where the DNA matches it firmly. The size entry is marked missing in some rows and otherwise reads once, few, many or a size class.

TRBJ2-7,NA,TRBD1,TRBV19,TGTGCCAGTAGTGCGAGGGACAGGACCTACGAGCAGTACTTC,CASSARDRTYEQYF
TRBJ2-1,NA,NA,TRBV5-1,TGCGCCAGCAGCCCCCACATCCGGAGCTCCTACAATGAGCAGTTCTTC,CASSPHIRSSYNEQFF
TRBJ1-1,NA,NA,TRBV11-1,TGTGCCAGCAGCAGAACAGGCATGAACACTGAAGCTTTCTTT,CASSRTGMNTEAFF
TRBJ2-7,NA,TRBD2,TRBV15,TGTGCCACCAGCAGTATCGACACCAAGCGGGGGACCTACGAGCAGTACTTC,CATSSIDTKRGTYEQYF
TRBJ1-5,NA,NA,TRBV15,TGTGCCACCAAAGGAGGGAATCAGCCCCAGCATTTT,CATKGGNQPQHF
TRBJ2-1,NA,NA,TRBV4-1,TGCGCCAGCAGCCAGGCCGGGCCCCCGAGCTCCTACAATGAGCAGTTCTTC,CASSQAGPPSSYNEQFF
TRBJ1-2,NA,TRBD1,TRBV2,TGTGCCAGCAGTATAGGACAGGGCCTCTTCTATGGCTACACCTTC,CASSIGQGLFYGYTF
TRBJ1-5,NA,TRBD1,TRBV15,TGTGCCACCAGCTTCCGGACAGGGGGAATTCAGCCCCAGCATTTT,CATSFRTGGIQPQHF
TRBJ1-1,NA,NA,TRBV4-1,TGCGCCAGCAGCCAAGACGCCGGAAACACTGAAGCTTTCTTT,CASSQDAGNTEAFF
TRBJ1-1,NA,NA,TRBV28,TGTGCCAGCAGAACAGGGAATACGAACACTGAAGCTTTCTTT,CASRTGNTNTEAFF
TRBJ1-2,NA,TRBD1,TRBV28,TGTGCCAGCAGTTTAGACCGGGCAGGGGGCGCAGATGGCTACACCTTC,CASSLDRAGGADGYTF
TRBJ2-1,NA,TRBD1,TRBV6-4,TGTGCCAGCAGTGCCTCCGGGACAGACTACAATGAGCAGTTCTTC,CASSASGTDYNEQFF
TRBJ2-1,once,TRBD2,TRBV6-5,TGTGCCAGCAGTCCCGGGACTAGCGACTACAATGAGCAGTTCTTC,CASSPGTSDYNEQFF
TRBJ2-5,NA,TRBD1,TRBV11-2,TGTGCCAGCAGCGGCAACAGGGGCCAAGAGACCCAGTACTTC,CASSGNRGQETQYF
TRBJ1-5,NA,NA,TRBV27,TGTGCCAGCGCAAACAGGAGCGGTCAGCCCCAGCATTTT,CASANRSGQPQHF
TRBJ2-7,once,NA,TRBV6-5,TGTGCCAGCAGTTACCGACAGAGCTACGAGCAGTACTTC,CASSYRQSYEQYF
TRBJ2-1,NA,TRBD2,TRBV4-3,TGCGCCAGCAGCCTAGACAGGGGACTAGCGGCTTATGAGCAGTTCTTC,CASSLDRGLAAYEQFF
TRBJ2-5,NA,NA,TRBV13,TGTGCCAGCAGTCAATCTGGGGAAAAGACCCAGTACTTC,CASSQSGEKTQYF
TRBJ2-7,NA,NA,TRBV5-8,TGTGCCAGCAGCTTGGGGGCTGGGGGACATGTGGACGAGCAGTACTTC,CASSLGAGGHVDEQYF
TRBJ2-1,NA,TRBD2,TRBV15,TGTGCCACCAGCAGTCGCGCGGGACTAGCGGGAGACGATGAGCAGTTCTTC,CATSSRAGLAGDDEQFF
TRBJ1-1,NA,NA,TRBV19,TGTGCCAGCCGATTCGGGGATACTGAAGCTTTCTTT,CASRFGDTEAFF
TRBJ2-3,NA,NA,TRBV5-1,TGCGCCAGCAGTTATTATACTAGCACAGATACGCAGTATTTT,CASSYYTSTDTQYF
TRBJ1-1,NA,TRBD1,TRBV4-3,TGCGCCAGCAGCCAAGATCCGACAGGGGCTATGAACACTGAAGCTTTCTTT,CASSQDPTGAMNTEAFF
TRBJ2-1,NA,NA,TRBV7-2,TGTGCCAGCAGCTTATTTGCTCTGAATGAGCAGTTCTTC,CASSLFALNEQFF
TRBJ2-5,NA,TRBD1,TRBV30,TGTGCCTGGAGTAAAGGGGACAGGCTCCTCCAAGAGACCCAGTACTTC,CAWSKGDRLLQETQYF
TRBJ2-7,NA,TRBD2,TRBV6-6,TGTGCCAGCGAGGGAGCTAGCGGAACTTTCGAGCAGTACTTC,CASEGASGTFEQYF
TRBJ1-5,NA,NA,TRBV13,TGTGCCAGCAACTCGGGGGGAGGGCCCCAGCATTTT,CASNSGGGPQHF
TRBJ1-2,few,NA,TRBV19,TGTGCCAGTAAAGGCAGGGCCAACTATGGCTACACCTTC,CASKGRANYGYTF
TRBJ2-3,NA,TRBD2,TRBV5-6,TGTGCCAGCAGCTGGGGGACTAGCGGGACAACAGATACGCAGTATTTT,CASSWGTSGTTDTQYF
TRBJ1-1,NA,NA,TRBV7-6,TGTGCCAGCAGCTTAGGGGATGGCACTGAAGCTTTCTTT,CASSLGDGTEAFF
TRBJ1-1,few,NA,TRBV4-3,TGCGCCAGCAGCCAAGATTCGGGCATGAACACTGAAGCTTTCTTT,CASSQDSGMNTEAFF
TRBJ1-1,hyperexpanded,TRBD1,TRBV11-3,TGTGCCAGCAGCTCAAGGACAGGGGTACCTTTCTTT,CASSSRTGVPFF
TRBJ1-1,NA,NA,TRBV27,TGTGCCAGCAGTTTCGAGGTGAGCACTGAAGCTTTCTTT,CASSFEVSTEAFF